Here is one T cell receptor beta chain with its context. Its target is unknown. Germline CDR1 MNHEY, CDR2 SVGAGI. There are 13 residues in the CDR3. V was pared by 5 bases and J by 1 base, with 9 bases between. The data stem from a study of T cells in Graves' hyperthyroidism and ophthalmopathy. Study-wide points: Ophthalmopathy cases were set apart from stable hyperthyroidism by a 13 V-J model.

RNA transcripts provided the source from which TCR beta CDR3 regions were amplified. First-round RT-PCR targeting the TCR CDR3 was performed with the HTBI primer set. TCRdb re-derived calls from the multiplex PCR reads in MiXCR, one entry per CDR3 protein. The data hold approximately 560,000 distinct CDR3 sequences, with about 43% observed a single time. This clonotype originated in a woman under 30 with Graves' hyperthyroidism. The chain recombines TRBV6-5 with TRBJ2-7; D call uncertain. Sequencing was carried out using peripheral blood or thyroid tissue (not recorded which). The CDR3 bases are TGTGCCAGCAGTCTCCGTGTGTCCTACGAGCAGTACTTC. Its translation is CASSLRVSYEQYF.